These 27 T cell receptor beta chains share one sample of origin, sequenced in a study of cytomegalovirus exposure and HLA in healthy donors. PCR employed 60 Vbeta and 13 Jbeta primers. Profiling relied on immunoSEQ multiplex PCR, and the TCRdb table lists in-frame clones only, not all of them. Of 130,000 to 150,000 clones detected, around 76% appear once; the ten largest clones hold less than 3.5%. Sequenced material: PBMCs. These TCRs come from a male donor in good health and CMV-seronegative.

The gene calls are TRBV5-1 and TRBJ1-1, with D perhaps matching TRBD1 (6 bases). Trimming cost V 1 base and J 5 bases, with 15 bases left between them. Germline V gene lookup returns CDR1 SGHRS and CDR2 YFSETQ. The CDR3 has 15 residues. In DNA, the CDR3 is TGCGCCAGCAGCTTGTCGGGCAGGGGTATGACTGAAGCTTTCTTT. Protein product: CASSLSGRGMTEAFF.

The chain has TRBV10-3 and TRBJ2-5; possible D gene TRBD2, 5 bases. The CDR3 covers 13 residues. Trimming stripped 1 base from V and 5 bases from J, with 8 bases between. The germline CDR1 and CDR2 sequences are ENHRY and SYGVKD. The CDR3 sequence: CAISEFAGETQYF. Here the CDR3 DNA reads TGTGCCATCAGTGAGTTTGCGGGTGAGACCCAGTACTTC.

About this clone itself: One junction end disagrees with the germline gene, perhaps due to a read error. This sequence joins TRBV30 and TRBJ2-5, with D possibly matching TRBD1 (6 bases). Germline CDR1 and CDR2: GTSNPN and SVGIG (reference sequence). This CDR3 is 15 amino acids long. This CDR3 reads CSWTPPRGNQETQYF. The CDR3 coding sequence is TGTTCCTGGACCCCTCCTAGGGGGAACCAAGAGACCCAGTACTTC.

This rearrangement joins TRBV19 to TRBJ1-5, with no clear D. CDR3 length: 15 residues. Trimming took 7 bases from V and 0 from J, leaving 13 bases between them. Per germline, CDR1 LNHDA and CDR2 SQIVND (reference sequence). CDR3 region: CASNLISYSNQPQHF. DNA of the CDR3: TGTGCCAGTAATCTCATTAGTTATAGCAATCAGCCCCAGCATTTT. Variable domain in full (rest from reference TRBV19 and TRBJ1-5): DGGITQSPKYLFRKEGQNVTLSCEQNLNHDAMYWYRQDPGQGLRLIYYSQIVNDFQKGDIAEGYSVSREKKESFPLTVTSAQKNPTAFYLCASNLISYSNQPQHFGDGTRLSIL.

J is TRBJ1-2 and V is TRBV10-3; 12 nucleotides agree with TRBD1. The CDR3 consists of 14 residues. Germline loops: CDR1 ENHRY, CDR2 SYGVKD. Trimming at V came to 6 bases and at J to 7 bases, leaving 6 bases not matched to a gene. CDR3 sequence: CAISPGQGAGGYTF. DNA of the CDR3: TGTGCCATCAGCCCGGGACAGGGGGCTGGTGGCTACACCTTC.

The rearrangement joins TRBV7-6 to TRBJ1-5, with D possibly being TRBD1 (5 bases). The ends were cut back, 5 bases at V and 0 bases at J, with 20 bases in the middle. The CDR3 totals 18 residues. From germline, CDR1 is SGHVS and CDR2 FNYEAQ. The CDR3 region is CASSPLGGMGYSNQPQHF. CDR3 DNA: TGTGCCAGCAGCCCCTTGGGGGGGATGGGGTATAGCAATCAGCCCCAGCATTTT.

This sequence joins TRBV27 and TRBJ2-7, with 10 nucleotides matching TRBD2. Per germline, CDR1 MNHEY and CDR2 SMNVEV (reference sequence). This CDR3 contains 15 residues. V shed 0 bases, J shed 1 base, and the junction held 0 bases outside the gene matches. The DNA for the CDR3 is TGTGCCAGCAGTTTATCTAGCGGGAGGTCCTACGAGCAGTACTTC. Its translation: CASSLSSGRSYEQYF.

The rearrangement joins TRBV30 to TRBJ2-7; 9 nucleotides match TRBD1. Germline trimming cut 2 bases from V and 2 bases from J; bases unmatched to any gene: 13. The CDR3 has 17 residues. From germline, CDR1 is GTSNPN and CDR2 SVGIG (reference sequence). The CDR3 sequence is CAWSSQGLRDRAYEQYF. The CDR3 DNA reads TGTGCCTGGAGTTCTCAGGGACTCCGGGACAGGGCCTACGAGCAGTACTTC.

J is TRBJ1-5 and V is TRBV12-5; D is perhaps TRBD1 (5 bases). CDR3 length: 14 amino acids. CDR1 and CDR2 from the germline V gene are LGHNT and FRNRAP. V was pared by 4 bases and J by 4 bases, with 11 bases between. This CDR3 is CASGSTGINQPQHF. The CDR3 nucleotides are TGTGCTAGTGGTTCAACAGGAATAAATCAGCCCCAGCATTTT. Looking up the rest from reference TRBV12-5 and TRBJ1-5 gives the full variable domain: DARVTQTPRHKVTEMGQEVTMRCQPILGHNTVFWYRQTMMQGLELLAYFRNRAPLDDSGMPKDRFSAEMPDATLATLKIQPSEPRDSAVYFCASGSTGINQPQHFGDGTRLSIL.

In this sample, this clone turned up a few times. The CDR3 is CASSLAGANEQFF. The CDR3 DNA follows: TGTGCCAGCAGCTTAGCGGGAGCCAATGAGCAGTTCTTC. V and J are TRBV11-3 and TRBJ2-1; possible D gene TRBD2, 6 bases. Looked up from germline, CDR1 is SGHNT and CDR2 is YENEEA. V shed 1 base and J shed 6 bases, with 7 bases lying between them. This CDR3 is 13 amino acids long.

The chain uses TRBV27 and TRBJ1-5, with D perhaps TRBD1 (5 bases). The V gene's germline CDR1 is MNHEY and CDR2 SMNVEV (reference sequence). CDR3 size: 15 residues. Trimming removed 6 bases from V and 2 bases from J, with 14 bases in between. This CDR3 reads CASSNPREGNQPQHF. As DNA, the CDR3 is TGTGCCAGCAGCAATCCCAGGGAAGGCAATCAGCCCCAGCATTTT.

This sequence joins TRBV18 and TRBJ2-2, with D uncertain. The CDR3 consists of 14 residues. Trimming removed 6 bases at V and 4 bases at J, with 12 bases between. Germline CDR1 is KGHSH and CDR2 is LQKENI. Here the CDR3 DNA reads TGTGCCAGCTCTTACCGACATCTCACCGGGGAGCTGTTTTTT. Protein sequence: CASSYRHLTGELFF. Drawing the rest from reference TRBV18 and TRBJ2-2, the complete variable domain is NAGVMQNPRHLVRRRGQEARLRCSPMKGHSHVYWYRQLPEEGLKFMVYLQKENIIDESGMPKERFSAEFPKEGPSILRIQQVVRGDSAAYFCASSYRHLTGELFFGEGSRLTVL.

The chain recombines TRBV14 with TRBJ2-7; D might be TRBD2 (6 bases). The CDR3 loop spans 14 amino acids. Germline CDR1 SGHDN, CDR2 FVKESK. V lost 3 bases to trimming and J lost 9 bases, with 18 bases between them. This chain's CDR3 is CASSHETGRIVQYF. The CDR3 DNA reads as TGTGCCAGCAGCCACGAGACCGGGAGAATTGTGCAGTACTTC. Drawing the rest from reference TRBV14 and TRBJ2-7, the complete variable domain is EAGVTQFPSHSVIEKGQTVTLRCDPISGHDNLYWYRRVMGKEIKFLLHFVKESKQDESGMPNNRFLAERTGGTYSTLKVQPAELEDSGVYFCASSHETGRIVQYFGPGTRLTVT.

The CDR3 nucleotides read TGTGCCAGCAGTAACGACAGGGGGGGTATCTATGGCTACACCTTC. It specifies CASSNDRGGIYGYTF. The V and J genes are TRBV6-5 and TRBJ1-2; 9 nucleotides line up with TRBD1. CDR3 size: 15 residues. Germline lookup yields CDR1 MNHEY and CDR2 SVGAGI. After removal of 5 bases from V and 4 bases from J, the junction contained 8 bases not matched to a gene.

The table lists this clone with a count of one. The CDR3 is CASRSYKGGGTQYF. CDR3 bases: TGTGCCAGCAGGTCATACAAGGGAGGCGGCACGCAGTATTTT. This sequence joins TRBV11-1 and TRBJ2-3, with D perhaps matching TRBD2 (6 bases). The germline V gene has CDR1 SGHAT and CDR2 FQDESV (reference sequence). The germline V and J ends were trimmed by 6 bases and 9 bases, with 19 bases remaining between them. CDR3 length: 14 residues.

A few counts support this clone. The chain's CDR3 is CASSQGQDYYEQYF. DNA of the CDR3: TGCGCCAGCAGCCAAGGGCAGGACTACTACGAGCAGTACTTC. The chain is built from TRBV4-1 and TRBJ2-7, with a weak D call TRBD2 (6 bases). The V end was cut by 1 base, the J end by 3 bases, with 10 bases between. The germline V gene has CDR1 MGHRA and CDR2 YSYEKL. CDR3 size: 14 residues.

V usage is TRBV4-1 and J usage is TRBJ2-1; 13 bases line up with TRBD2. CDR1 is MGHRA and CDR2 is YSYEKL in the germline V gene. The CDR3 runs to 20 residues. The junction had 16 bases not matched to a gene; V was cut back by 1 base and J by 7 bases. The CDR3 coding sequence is TGCGCCAGCAGCCAAGTCCGCCCGAACCGACTAGCGGGAGGAGGGAATGAGCAGTTCTTC. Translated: CASSQVRPNRLAGGGNEQFF.

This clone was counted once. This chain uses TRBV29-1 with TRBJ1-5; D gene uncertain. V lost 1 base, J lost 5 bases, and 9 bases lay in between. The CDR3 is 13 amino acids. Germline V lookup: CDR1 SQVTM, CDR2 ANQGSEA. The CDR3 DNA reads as TGCAGCGTTGAAGTGGGAGTAGATCAGCCCCAGCATTTT. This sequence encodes CSVEVGVDQPQHF. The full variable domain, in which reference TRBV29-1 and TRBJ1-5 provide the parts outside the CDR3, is SAVISQKPSRDICQRGTSLTIQCQVDSQVTMMFWYRQQPGQSLTLIATANQGSEATYESGFVIDKFPISRPNLTFSTLTVSNMSPEDSSIYLCSVEVGVDQPQHFGDGTRLSIL.

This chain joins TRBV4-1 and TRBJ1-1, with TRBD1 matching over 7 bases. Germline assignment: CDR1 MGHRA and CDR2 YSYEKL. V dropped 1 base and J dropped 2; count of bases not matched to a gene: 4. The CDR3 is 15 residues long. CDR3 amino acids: CASSQARQGNTEAFF. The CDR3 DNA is TGCGCCAGCAGCCAAGCCCGACAGGGAAACACTGAAGCTTTCTTT.

For the CDR3, the DNA is TGTGCCAGCAGTGTAGGACAGGGAGGCGGCTACGAGCAGTACTTC. This gives the protein CASSVGQGGGYEQYF. The V gene is TRBV6-1, the J gene TRBJ2-7; TRBD1 agrees at 8 bases. Germline V gene data show CDR1 as MNHNS and CDR2 as SASEGT. Trimming removed 4 bases from V and 3 bases from J; junction bases left unmatched: 8. This CDR3 region has 15 residues.

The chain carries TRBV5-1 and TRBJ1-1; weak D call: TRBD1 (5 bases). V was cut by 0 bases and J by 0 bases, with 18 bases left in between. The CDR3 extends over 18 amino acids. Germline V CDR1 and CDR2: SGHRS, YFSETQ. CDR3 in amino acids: CASSLAVSDTSMNTEAFF. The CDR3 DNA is TGCGCCAGCAGCTTGGCCGTTTCGGACACATCGATGAACACTGAAGCTTTCTTT.

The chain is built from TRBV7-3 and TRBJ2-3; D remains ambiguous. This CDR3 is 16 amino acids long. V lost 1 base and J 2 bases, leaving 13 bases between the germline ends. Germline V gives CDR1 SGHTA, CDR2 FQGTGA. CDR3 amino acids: CASSLNGVTNTDTQYF. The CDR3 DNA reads TGTGCCAGCAGCTTAAACGGAGTCACCAACACAGATACGCAGTATTTT.

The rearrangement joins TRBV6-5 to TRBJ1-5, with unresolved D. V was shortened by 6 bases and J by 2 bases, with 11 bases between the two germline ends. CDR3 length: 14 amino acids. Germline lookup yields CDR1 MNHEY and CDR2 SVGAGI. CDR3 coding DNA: TGTGCCAGCAGCCGTCGGGAGGGCAATCAGCCCCAGCATTTT. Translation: CASSRREGNQPQHF.

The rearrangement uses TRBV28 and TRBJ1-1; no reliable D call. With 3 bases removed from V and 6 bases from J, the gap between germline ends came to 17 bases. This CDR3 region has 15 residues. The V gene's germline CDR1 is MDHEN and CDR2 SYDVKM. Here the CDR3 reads CASSLGRNQRAEAFF. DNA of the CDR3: TGTGCCAGCAGTTTGGGTAGAAACCAGCGGGCTGAAGCTTTCTTT.

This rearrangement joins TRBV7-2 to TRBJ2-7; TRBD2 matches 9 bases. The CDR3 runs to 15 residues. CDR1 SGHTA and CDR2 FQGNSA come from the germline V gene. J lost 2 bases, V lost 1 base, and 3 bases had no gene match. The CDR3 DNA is TGTGCCAGCAGCTTAGGGCTAGCGGGAACCTACGAGCAGTACTTC. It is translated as CASSLGLAGTYEQYF.

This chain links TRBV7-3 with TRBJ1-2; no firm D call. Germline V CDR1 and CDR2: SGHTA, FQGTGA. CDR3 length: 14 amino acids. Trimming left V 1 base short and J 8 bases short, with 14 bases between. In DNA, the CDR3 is TGTGCCAGCAGCTTAAACCCGGGAATCGACGGCTACACCTTC. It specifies CASSLNPGIDGYTF.

This CDR3 is CASSPPADPYEQYF. For the CDR3, the DNA is TGTGCCAGCTCACCACCCGCGGATCCCTACGAGCAGTACTTC. This chain joins TRBV18 and TRBJ2-7, with D hard to call. Germline V gene lookup returns CDR1 KGHSH and CDR2 LQKENI. The CDR3 consists of 14 residues. The ends were cut back, 0 bases at V and 2 bases at J, with 8 bases in the middle.